These T cell receptor beta chains were read from a single sample in a study of cytomegalovirus exposure and HLA in healthy donors. Libraries were prepared by immunoSEQ multiplex PCR; TCRdb keeps only in-frame clonotypes and omits some of them. Here the sample spans about 170,000 clones, about 85% being singletons. The sequencing input was PBMCs. Receptors were obtained from a man aged 25-45 years in good health and CMV-seropositive. CDR3s include the opening cysteine and the closing phenylalanine or tryptophan. The D gene is left open where the match is weak. Clone size is stated in some rows and not others, as once, few, many or a class when expanded.

V gene	D gene	J gene	clone size	CDR3 DNA	CDR3 protein
TRBV6-7	TRBD1	TRBJ1-2	few	TGTGCCAGCAGTCCCTGGGACAGGGAGGCCACTCTGGCTCATGGCTACACCTTC	CASSPWDREATLAHGYTF
TRBV29-1	TRBD2	TRBJ2-5	NA	TGCAGCGCCCACGGGACTAGCGAGACGGAGACCCAGTACTTC	CSAHGTSETETQYF
TRBV7-2	NA	TRBJ1-1	NA	TGTGCCAGCGGCCTAGACACCTCGAACACTGAAGCTTTCTTT	CASGLDTSNTEAFF
TRBV6-1	NA	TRBJ1-5	NA	TGTGCCAGCAGTGTATGGACAGTTGACAACAATCAGCCCCAGCATTTT	CASSVWTVDNNQPQHF
TRBV7-9	TRBD2	TRBJ2-3	NA	TGTTCCAGCAGCTCTAAAGGACTAGCGGGGGGCACAGATACGCAGTATTTT	CSSSSKGLAGGTDTQYF
TRBV7-3	NA	TRBJ2-6	few	TGTGCCAGCAGCTTAAGCGGCGGGTCAAGATCCGACGTCCTGACTTTC	CASSLSGGSRSDVLTF
TRBV4-3	NA	TRBJ2-2	NA	TGCGCCAGCAGCCAAGAACCCCCCCCGGGAGTTGGGACCGGGGAGCTGTTTTTT	CASSQEPPPGVGTGELFF
TRBV5-1	TRBD2	TRBJ2-1	NA	TGCGCCAGCAGCATGGGTGGGACTAGCCTTTGGGATGAGCAGTTCTTC	CASSMGGTSLWDEQFF
TRBV19	TRBD2	TRBJ2-1	NA	TGTGCCAGTAGTATACCTAGCGGCTCAGGGGAGCAGTTCTTC	CASSIPSGSGEQFF
TRBV11-3	NA	TRBJ1-1	NA	TGTGCCAGCAGGCAGGGGCTGAACACTGAAGCTTTCTTT	CASRQGLNTEAFF
TRBV30	NA	TRBJ1-2	NA	TGTGCCTGCCCGGGAGGGACTAACTATGGCTACACCTTC	CACPGGTNYGYTF
TRBV7-9	NA	TRBJ2-7	once	TGTGCCAGCAGCTTAGGGGGAGGAAACTACGAGCAGTACTTC	CASSLGGGNYEQYF
TRBV28	NA	TRBJ2-1	NA	TGTGCCAGTCCCCCATATGGGGGGATCCCCTACAATGAGCAGTTCTTC	CASPPYGGIPYNEQFF
TRBV11-3	NA	TRBJ1-6	NA	TGTGCCAGCAGCTTAGGGGGGGGAGAAATTTCACCCCTCCACTTT	CASSLGGGEISPLHF
TRBV18	NA	TRBJ1-5	once	TGTGCCAGCTCACCGGGGGGGGATCAGCCCCAGCATTTT	CASSPGGDQPQHF
TRBV29-1	TRBD2	TRBJ2-2	NA	TGCAGCGTTGCGGTAGCGGGCGAGAACACCGGGGAGCTGTTTTTT	CSVAVAGENTGELFF
TRBV11-2	TRBD1	TRBJ1-1	NA	TGTGCCAGCAGCCGTTCCGACAGGGGAAACACTGAAGCTTTCTTT	CASSRSDRGNTEAFF
TRBV9	NA	TRBJ2-1	NA	TGTGCCAGCAGCCTTACTTTCAATGAGCAGTTCTTC	CASSLTFNEQFF
TRBV6-7	NA	TRBJ2-4	NA	TGTGCCAGCAGTTCCCTACCAAGGGTCGGGGACATTCAGTACTTC	CASSSLPRVGDIQYF
TRBV2	TRBD2	TRBJ2-5	once	TGTGCCAGCAGTGTGAGATTAGCGGGAACACAAGAGACCCAGTACTTC	CASSVRLAGTQETQYF
TRBV27	TRBD1	TRBJ1-2	NA	TGTGCCAGCAGTTCACTACTACAGGGGGCTAATGGCTACACCTTC	CASSSLLQGANGYTF
TRBV4-3	NA	TRBJ2-2	NA	TGCGCCAGCAGCCAAGGGAGTGAAGCCGGGGAGCTGTTTTTT	CASSQGSEAGELFF
TRBV13	TRBD2	TRBJ2-5	NA	TGTGCCAGCAGCTTAGAATCGGCGGGAGGGGGCCAAGAGACCCAGTACTTC	CASSLESAGGGQETQYF
TRBV4-3	NA	TRBJ2-5	NA	TGCGCCAGCAGCCAAGAGTGGGCCAAAGAGACCCAGTACTTC	CASSQEWAKETQYF
TRBV10-1	NA	TRBJ1-5	few	TGCGCCAGCAGAAAAGACACAATCAATCAGCCCCAGCATTTT	CASRKDTINQPQHF
TRBV13	TRBD2	TRBJ2-5	NA	TGTGCCAGCAGCCCTCCCCGACTAGCGGGGCTACAAGAGACCCAGTACTTC	CASSPPRLAGLQETQYF
TRBV18	NA	TRBJ1-5	few	TGTGCCAGCTCACCATCACAGCTTCGTCAAGGGGGCAATCAGCCCCAGCATTTT	CASSPSQLRQGGNQPQHF
TRBV5-1	TRBD1	TRBJ1-1	NA	TGCGCCAGCAGCCCGGGAGGGGGACAGAGATCGAACACTGAAGCTTTCTTT	CASSPGGGQRSNTEAFF
TRBV5-6	TRBD2	TRBJ2-1	few	TGTGCCAGCAGCCCAAAACTAGCGGGAGGCTACAATGAGCAGTTCTTC	CASSPKLAGGYNEQFF
TRBV5-1	TRBD1	TRBJ2-5	NA	TGCGCCAGCAGCTCGGGACAGGGAGAGACCCAGTACTTC	CASSSGQGETQYF
TRBV7-2	TRBD1	TRBJ2-6	NA	TGTGCCAGCAGCTTAGTTCCGGGACAGGGTTCCGGGGCCAACGTCCTGACTTTC	CASSLVPGQGSGANVLTF
TRBV19	TRBD2	TRBJ2-2	NA	TGTGCCAGTAGTATCATTCGAGGTGGGACTAGCGGGAGTAGGGACGGGGAGCTGTTTTTT	CASSIIRGGTSGSRDGELFF
TRBV29-1	NA	TRBJ1-4	NA	TGCAGCGTTGAAGATCTTGGGGGGGGCGAGGAGGAAAAACTGTTTTTT	CSVEDLGGGEEEKLFF
TRBV7-8	NA	TRBJ2-1	once	TGTGCCAGCAGCTTTGTGGAGTACAATGAGCAGTTCTTC	CASSFVEYNEQFF
TRBV2	TRBD2	TRBJ2-2	NA	TGTGCCAGCAGAATAGGCGGGAGGAACACCGGGGAGCTGTTTTTT	CASRIGGRNTGELFF
TRBV14	TRBD2	TRBJ2-5	NA	TGTGCCAGCAGCCAGACTAGCGGAGGGGAAGAGACCCAGTACTTC	CASSQTSGGEETQYF
TRBV10-3	NA	TRBJ2-1	few	TGTGCCATCTCACCCGGGAATGAGCAGTTCTTC	CAISPGNEQFF
TRBV11-3	NA	TRBJ2-7	NA	TGTGCCAGCAGCTTAGGGTCAGGGGTAGTCTACGAGCAGTACTTC	CASSLGSGVVYEQYF
TRBV7-9	TRBD1	TRBJ1-5	NA	TGTGCCAGCAGCCCGGACAGGGTTCGTCAGCCCCAGCATTTT	CASSPDRVRQPQHF
TRBV11-3	NA	TRBJ1-3	NA	TGTGCCAGCAGCCCCCGGGTCGGAAACACCATATATTTT	CASSPRVGNTIYF
TRBV10-3	TRBD1	TRBJ2-5	NA	TGTGCCATCAGCCGACAGGGGGCAGGAGAGGCCCAGTACTTC	CAISRQGAGEAQYF
TRBV25-1	TRBD2	TRBJ2-3	NA	TGTGCCAGCAGTTTGGGACTAGCGACAGATACGCAGTATTTT	CASSLGLATDTQYF
TRBV7-2	TRBD1	TRBJ1-1	once	TGTGCCAGCAGCTTAGTGGGACAGGGGGCCGGTGGGACTGAAGCTTTCTTT	CASSLVGQGAGGTEAFF
TRBV9	TRBD1	TRBJ1-5	NA	TGTGCCAGCAGTGAAGGACAGGGATTTGGGCAGCCCCAGCATTTT	CASSEGQGFGQPQHF
TRBV4-1	NA	TRBJ1-1	NA	TGCGCCAGCAGCCTTCCAGGGATGACTGAAGCTTTCTTT	CASSLPGMTEAFF
TRBV18	TRBD1	TRBJ2-7	NA	TGTGCCAGCTCACTAGGACAGGGGGCGACCTACGAGCAGTACTTC	CASSLGQGATYEQYF
TRBV5-1	NA	TRBJ1-2	NA	TGCGCCAGCAGCGATCTCGCTCAGTGGGGGGATGGCTACACCTTC	CASSDLAQWGDGYTF
TRBV6-1	TRBD1	TRBJ2-7	few	TGTGCCAGCGGGGGCCAGGGGGACTACGAGCAGTACTTC	CASGGQGDYEQYF
TRBV7-9	TRBD1	TRBJ1-1	NA	TGTTCCAGCAGCCCCAGACAGGGGGCGGGGAACACTGAAGCTTTCTTT	CSSSPRQGAGNTEAFF
TRBV5-1	TRBD1	TRBJ1-2	NA	TGCGCCAGCAGCCCGGGGACAGGGGGATGGTCCACCTTC	CASSPGTGGWSTF
TRBV21-1	NA	TRBJ1-2	NA	TGTGCCAGCAGCAAAGTGACAGGCCACTATGGCTACACCTTC	CASSKVTGHYGYTF
TRBV14	NA	TRBJ2-7	NA	TGTGCCAGCAGCCAACAGGGTTACTACGAGCAGTACTTC	CASSQQGYYEQYF
TRBV19	NA	TRBJ1-3	once	TGTGCCACCGCCGGGGTCGCTGGAAACACCATATATTTT	CATAGVAGNTIYF
TRBV27	TRBD1	TRBJ1-1	NA	TGTGCCAGCAGTATCCGTCCCGGGACAGGTTCTGGGGGAGCTTTCTTT	CASSIRPGTGSGGAFF
TRBV7-6	TRBD2	TRBJ2-1	NA	TGTGCCAGCAGCGGAATACTAGCGGGCGCTTACAATGAGCAGTTCTTC	CASSGILAGAYNEQFF
TRBV7-7	NA	TRBJ2-1	NA	TGTGCTAGCAGCTCTGGACTGGACTCCTACAATGAGCAGTTCTTC	CASSSGLDSYNEQFF
TRBV2	TRBD2	TRBJ2-2	NA	TGTGCCAGCGGACTAGCGGGAGGTGGCACCGGGGAGCTGTTTTTT	CASGLAGGGTGELFF
TRBV10-2	TRBD1	TRBJ1-2	once	TGCGCCAGCAGTTTACAGGGGGAACCCTATGGCTACACCTTC	CASSLQGEPYGYTF
TRBV6-1	TRBD1	TRBJ2-1	NA	TGTGCCAGCAGACCCGACAGGGTCCCCCTAAATGAGCAGTTCTTC	CASRPDRVPLNEQFF